This T cell receptor (beta chain) was observed in a study of response to subunit inactivated influenza vaccine. The J segment lost 5 bases and the V segment lost 6 bases, leaving 7 bases of the junction unmatched. CDR3 length: 15 amino acids. CDR1 and CDR2 from the germline V gene are ENHRY and SYGVKD. TCRdb itself ran the RT-PCR reads through MiXCR, one entry per CDR3 protein. Here the sample spans around 850,000 distinct CDR3 sequences, about 18% being singletons. The receptor was isolated from a man aged 50 to 59 who received an inactivated influenza vaccine. The V gene is TRBV10-3, the J gene TRBJ1-1, with TRBD1 matching over 12 bases. Sequenced here: PBMCs from blood, sampled more than 4 days after vaccination. CDR3 nucleotide sequence: TGTGCCATCAGCGGGGACAGGGGGCTGGGAACTGAAGCTTTCTTT. Its protein product is CAISGDRGLGTEAFF.